Shown below are 21 T cell receptor beta chains from a single sample sequenced in a study of shared clonotypes between healthy human individuals. The repertoire was sequenced with immunoSEQ multiplex PCR; TCRdb's copy has only in-frame clones and lacks some. Among hundreds of thousands of clones listed, about 74% were seen once. The sequenced sample consisted of memory CD4+ T cells sorted from blood. The subset denotes: CD45RA-negative fraction. The receptors here all came from a woman aged 25-40 years in good health.

The V gene is TRBV27, the J gene TRBJ2-7; D is possibly TRBD1 (6 bases). CDR3 size: 14 residues. The V gene's germline CDR1 is MNHEY and CDR2 SMNVEV (reference sequence). Trimming stripped 5 bases from V and 0 bases from J, with 11 bases between. The CDR3 DNA follows: TGTGCCAGCAGTCGTCGACAGGACTCCTACGAGCAGTACTTC. Encoded protein: CASSRRQDSYEQYF.

Comments on this clone: One junction end does not reproduce the germline sequence, and a read error may be involved. CDR3 in DNA: TGTGCCAGCAGTGAACGCGCGGGAGTCTCCCACGAGCAGTACTTC. It codes for CASSERAGVSHEQYF. The chain carries TRBV6-1 and TRBJ2-7, with TRBD2 matching 7 bases. This CDR3 is 15 amino acids long. Germline V lookup: CDR1 MNHNS, CDR2 SASEGT.

Turning to this clone: This sample also contains other DNA sequences that code for the same CDR3. The J gene is TRBJ1-2, the V gene TRBV7-8, with 10 bases that match TRBD1. The length of the CDR3 is 15 residues. Trimming removed 2 bases from V and 2 bases from J; junction bases left unmatched: 2. Looked up from germline, CDR1 is SGHVS and CDR2 is FQNEAQ. The CDR3 DNA reads TGTGCCAGCAGCTTACCGGGACAGGGGAACTATGGCTACACCTTC. This translates into CASSLPGQGNYGYTF.

This clone was observed many times. The chain employs TRBV5-5 and TRBJ2-7; D may be TRBD1 (7 bases). Trimming stripped 2 bases from V and 1 base from J, with 10 bases between. The CDR3 contains 14 residues. CDR1 and CDR2 (germline): SGHKS, YYEKEE (reference sequence). CDR3 in amino acids: CASSFQGGSYEQYF. The DNA of the CDR3 is TGTGCCAGCAGCTTTCAGGGGGGATCCTACGAGCAGTACTTC.

There are a few counts of this clone. The chain recombines TRBV6-5 with TRBJ1-1; D gene uncertain. Germline CDR1 is MNHEY and CDR2 is SVGAGI. Trimming removed 3 bases at V and 1 base at J, with 9 bases between. The CDR3 covers 14 residues. In DNA, the CDR3 is TGTGCCAGCAGTTATAGTGTAGGGAACACTGAAGCTTTCTTT. It translates to CASSYSVGNTEAFF.

The rearrangement uses TRBV19 and TRBJ2-7; the match to TRBD1 covers 8 bases. Germline V gene lookup returns CDR1 LNHDA and CDR2 SQIVND (reference sequence). The CDR3 totals 15 residues. With 1 base clipped from V and 2 bases from J, the junction kept 4 bases outside the gene matches. The DNA of the CDR3 is TGTGCCAGTAGTATAGGCCCGGGACAGGCCTACGAGCAGTACTTC. Amino acid sequence: CASSIGPGQAYEQYF. The whole variable domain, remainder taken from reference TRBV19 and TRBJ2-7, is DGGITQSPKYLFRKEGQNVTLSCEQNLNHDAMYWYRQDPGQGLRLIYYSQIVNDFQKGDIAEGYSVSREKKESFPLTVTSAQKNPTAFYLCASSIGPGQAYEQYFGPGTRLTVT.

J is TRBJ2-3 and V is TRBV5-1; either TRBD1 or TRBD2 may fit D (5 bases each). The germline V gene encodes CDR1 SGHRS and CDR2 YFSETQ. V lost 4 bases to trimming and J lost 2 bases, with 20 bases between them. The CDR3 length is 17 residues. For the CDR3, the DNA is TGCGCCAGCAGCGTGGCCGGGACCGGGATAAACACAGATACGCAGTATTTT. Translated, it gives CASSVAGTGINTDTQYF.

This chain links TRBV7-9 with TRBJ2-1; D is possibly TRBD1 (6 bases). CDR3 length: 15 residues. CDR1 is SEHNR, CDR2 FQNEAQ, per germline (reference sequence). V was trimmed by 1 base and J by 8 bases, leaving 15 bases between them. The CDR3 spells CASSLVYRQGHEQFF. In nucleotides, the CDR3 is TGTGCCAGCAGCTTAGTATACCGGCAGGGGCATGAGCAGTTCTTC.

The V gene is TRBV10-1, the J gene TRBJ2-1, with D uncertain. V was shortened by 6 bases and J by 9 bases, with 21 bases between the two germline ends. The CDR3 spans 15 residues. Germline V gives CDR1 WNHNN, CDR2 SYGVQD (reference sequence). Here the CDR3 reads CASSPRSRALGEQFF. CDR3 nucleotides: TGCGCCAGCAGCCCCCGGAGCCGAGCTTTGGGTGAGCAGTTCTTC.

The chain combines TRBV23-1 with TRBJ2-7, with 7 bases fitting TRBD2. TRBV23-1 is flagged as an ORF with uncertain function. CDR3 length: 15 residues. The trim removed 3 bases at V and 5 bases at J, leaving 10 bases unmatched. This chain's CDR3 is CASSHKRDFVNEQYF. Written as DNA, the CDR3 is TGCGCCAGCAGTCACAAGCGGGACTTCGTGAACGAGCAGTACTTC.

This chain connects TRBV7-8 to TRBJ1-4, with D uncertain. Trimming took 0 bases from V and 8 from J, leaving 7 bases between them. The CDR3 totals 13 residues. The germline CDR1 and CDR2 sequences are SGHVS and FQNEAQ. The CDR3 is CASSLAESEKLFF. The CDR3 DNA sequence: TGTGCCAGCAGCTTAGCGGAGTCGGAAAAACTGTTTTTT.

V gene TRBV4-1 combines with J gene TRBJ1-2; D may be TRBD1 (5 bases). Germline V gene sequence: CDR1 MGHRA, CDR2 YSYEKL. The CDR3 has 14 amino acids. V was shortened by 2 bases and J by 2 bases, with 9 bases between the two germline ends. The CDR3 spells CASSQQGGNYGYTF. The CDR3 nucleotides are TGCGCCAGCAGCCAACAGGGCGGAAACTATGGCTACACCTTC.

For the CDR3, the DNA is TGTGCCAGCCTAGGGTCTGGAAACACCATATATTTT. Encoded protein: CASLGSGNTIYF. The chain joins TRBV6-5 to TRBJ1-3; D is uncertain. The CDR3 covers 12 residues. Trimming left V 8 bases short and J 1 base short, with 6 bases between. CDR1 is MNHEY, CDR2 SVGAGI, per germline.

The chain employs TRBV2 and TRBJ1-2; D is ambiguous. This CDR3 contains 15 residues. Germline CDR1 and CDR2: SNHLY and FYNNEI. V was trimmed by 2 bases and J by 6 bases, leaving 16 bases between them. CDR3 region: CASSEMGLSGDGYTF. DNA for the CDR3: TGTGCCAGCAGTGAAATGGGGTTGTCGGGTGATGGCTACACCTTC.

The rearrangement joins TRBV6-1 to TRBJ2-2; tentative D call: TRBD2 (6 bases). The germline gives CDR1 MNHNS, CDR2 SASEGT. CDR3 length: 15 residues. V dropped 6 bases and J dropped 4 bases, with 15 bases sitting between them. The CDR3 here is CASRTDGSLTGELFF. CDR3 nucleotides: TGTGCCAGCAGAACGGACGGGAGTCTCACCGGGGAGCTGTTTTTT.

The V gene is TRBV6-4, the J gene TRBJ2-3, with 9 bases matching TRBD2. V dropped 5 bases and J dropped 4; count of bases not matched to a gene: 4. The CDR3 runs 14 residues. From germline, CDR1 is MRHNA and CDR2 SNTAGT. The CDR3, as DNA: TGTGCCAGCAGTACAGCGGGAGGCCCAGATACGCAGTATTTT. Its translation: CASSTAGGPDTQYF.

This clone has just a few counts. This rearrangement joins TRBV11-3 to TRBJ2-4; D perhaps matches TRBD1 (5 bases). The V end was cut by 5 bases, the J end by 3 bases, with 14 bases between. The V gene's germline CDR1 is SGHNT and CDR2 YENEEA. CDR3 length: 15 residues. The CDR3 bases are TGTGCCAGCAGCCCGAGTGACAGACACAAAAACATTCAGTACTTC. Translating it yields CASSPSDRHKNIQYF.

A remark on this clone: Other DNA sequences in this specimen translate into the identical CDR3. The CDR3 DNA sequence: TGTGCCTGGAGTGTAGGCGGAACCAACACCGGGGAGCTGTTTTTT. This codes for CAWSVGGTNTGELFF. The chain joins TRBV30 to TRBJ2-2; D gene unclear. The ends were cut back, 0 bases at V and 2 bases at J, with 10 bases in the middle. Germline V gene sequence: CDR1 GTSNPN, CDR2 SVGIG (reference sequence). The CDR3 is 15 amino acids.

The chain is built from TRBV11-2 and TRBJ2-1, with 7 bases matching TRBD2. Germline V lookup: CDR1 SGHAT, CDR2 FQNNGV. V dropped 6 bases and J dropped 1; count of bases not matched to a gene: 6. This CDR3 has 15 residues. This CDR3 reads CASSIAGFSYNEQFF. The CDR3, as DNA: TGTGCCAGCAGTATAGCGGGCTTTTCCTACAATGAGCAGTTCTTC.

The CDR3 bases are TGTGCCAGCAGTGAAGTAGGACAGCCGTATGGCTACACCTTC. Residues: CASSEVGQPYGYTF. The chain combines TRBV2 with TRBJ1-2, with D perhaps TRBD1 (6 bases). The CDR3 is 14 residues long. Germline assignment: CDR1 SNHLY and CDR2 FYNNEI. Trimming shortened V by 1 base and J by 5 bases, and 11 bases separated the two germline ends.

The V gene is TRBV6-5, the J gene TRBJ2-5; D not certain. CDR1 is MNHEY and CDR2 is SVGAGI in the germline V gene. The CDR3 length is 11 residues. Trimming cost V 4 bases and J 2 bases, with 2 bases left between them. CDR3 nucleotide sequence: TGTGCCAGCAGTTGGCAAGAGACCCAGTACTTC. Translation: CASSWQETQYF.